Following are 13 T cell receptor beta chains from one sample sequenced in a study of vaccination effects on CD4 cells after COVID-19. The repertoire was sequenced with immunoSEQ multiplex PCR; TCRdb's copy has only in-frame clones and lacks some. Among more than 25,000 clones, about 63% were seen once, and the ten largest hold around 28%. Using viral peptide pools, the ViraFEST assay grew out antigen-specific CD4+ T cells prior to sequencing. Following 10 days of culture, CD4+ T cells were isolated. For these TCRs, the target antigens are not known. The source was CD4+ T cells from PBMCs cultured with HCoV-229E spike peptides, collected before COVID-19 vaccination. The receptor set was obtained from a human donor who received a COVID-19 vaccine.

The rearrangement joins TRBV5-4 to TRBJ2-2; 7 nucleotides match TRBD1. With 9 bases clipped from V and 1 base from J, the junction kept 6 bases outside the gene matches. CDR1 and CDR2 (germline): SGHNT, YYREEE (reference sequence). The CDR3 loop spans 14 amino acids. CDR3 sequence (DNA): TGTGCCACCTCAAGGGGGCGGAACACCGGGGAGCTGTTTTTT. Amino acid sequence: CATSRGRNTGELFF.

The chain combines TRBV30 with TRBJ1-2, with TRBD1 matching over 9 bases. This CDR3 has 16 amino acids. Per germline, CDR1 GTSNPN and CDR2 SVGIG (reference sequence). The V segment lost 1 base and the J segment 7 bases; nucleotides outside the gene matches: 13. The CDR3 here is CAWSADRGSGLSGYTF. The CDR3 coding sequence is TGTGCCTGGAGTGCTGACAGGGGGTCTGGTTTGAGTGGCTACACCTTC.

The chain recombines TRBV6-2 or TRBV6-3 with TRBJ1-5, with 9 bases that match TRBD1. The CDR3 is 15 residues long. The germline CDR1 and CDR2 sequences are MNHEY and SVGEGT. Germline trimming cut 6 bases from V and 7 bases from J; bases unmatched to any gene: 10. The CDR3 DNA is TGTGCCAGCAGCCACAGGGGGCGACGGGACCAGCCCCAGCATTTT. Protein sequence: CASSHRGRRDQPQHF.

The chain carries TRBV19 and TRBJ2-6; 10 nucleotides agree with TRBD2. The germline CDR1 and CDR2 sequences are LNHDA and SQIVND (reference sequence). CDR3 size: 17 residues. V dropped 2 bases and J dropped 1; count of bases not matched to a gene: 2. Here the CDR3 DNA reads TGTGCCAGTAGTATACTTAGCGGGAGGTCTGGGGCCAACGTCCTGACTTTC. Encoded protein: CASSILSGRSGANVLTF.

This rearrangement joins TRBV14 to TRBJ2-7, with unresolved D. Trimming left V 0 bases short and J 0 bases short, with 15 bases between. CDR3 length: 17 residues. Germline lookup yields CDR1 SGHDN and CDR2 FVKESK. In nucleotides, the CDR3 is TGTGCCAGCAGCCAAGAGTCCGGCAGGATGAGCTCCTACGAGCAGTACTTC. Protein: CASSQESGRMSSYEQYF.

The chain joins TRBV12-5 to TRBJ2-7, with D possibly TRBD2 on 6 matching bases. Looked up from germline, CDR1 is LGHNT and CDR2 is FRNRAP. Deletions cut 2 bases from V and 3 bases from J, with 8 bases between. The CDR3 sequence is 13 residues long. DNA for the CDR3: TGTGCTAGTGGTTTGAGTAGCGGCTACGAGCAGTACTTC. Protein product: CASGLSSGYEQYF.

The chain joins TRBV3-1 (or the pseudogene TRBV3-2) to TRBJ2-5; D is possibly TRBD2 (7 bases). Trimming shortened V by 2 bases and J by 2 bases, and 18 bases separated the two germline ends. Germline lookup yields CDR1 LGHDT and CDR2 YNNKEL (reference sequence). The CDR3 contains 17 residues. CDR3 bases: TGTGCCAGCAGCCAAAGGGGGAGGGGGAGTCCACAAGAGACCCAGTACTTC. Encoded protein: CASSQRGRGSPQETQYF.

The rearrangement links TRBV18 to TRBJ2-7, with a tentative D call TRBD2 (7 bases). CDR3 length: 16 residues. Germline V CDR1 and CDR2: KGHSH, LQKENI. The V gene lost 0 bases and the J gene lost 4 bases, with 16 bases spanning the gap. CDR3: CASSPPGRGRGYEQYF. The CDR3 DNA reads TGTGCCAGCTCACCACCGGGGCGGGGGCGCGGATACGAGCAGTACTTC.

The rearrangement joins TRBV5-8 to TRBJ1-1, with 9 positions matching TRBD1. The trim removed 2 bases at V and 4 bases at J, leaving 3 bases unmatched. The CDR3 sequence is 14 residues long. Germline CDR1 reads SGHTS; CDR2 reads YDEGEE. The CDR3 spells CASSFRTGVTEAFF. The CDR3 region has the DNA TGTGCCAGCAGCTTTAGGACAGGGGTCACTGAAGCTTTCTTT.

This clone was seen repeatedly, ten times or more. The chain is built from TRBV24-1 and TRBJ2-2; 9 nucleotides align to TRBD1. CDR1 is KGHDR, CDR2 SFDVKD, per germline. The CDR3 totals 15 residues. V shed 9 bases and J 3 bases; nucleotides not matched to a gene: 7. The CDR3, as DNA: TGTGCCACCCATACAGGGGGCGCGGACACCGGGGAGCTGTTTTTT. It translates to CATHTGGADTGELFF.

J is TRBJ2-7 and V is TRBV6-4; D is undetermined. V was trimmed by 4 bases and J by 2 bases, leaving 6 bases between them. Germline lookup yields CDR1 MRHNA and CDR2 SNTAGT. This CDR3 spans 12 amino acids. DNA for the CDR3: TGTGCCAGCAGTGCCCCCGCCTACGAGCAGTACTTC. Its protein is CASSAPAYEQYF.

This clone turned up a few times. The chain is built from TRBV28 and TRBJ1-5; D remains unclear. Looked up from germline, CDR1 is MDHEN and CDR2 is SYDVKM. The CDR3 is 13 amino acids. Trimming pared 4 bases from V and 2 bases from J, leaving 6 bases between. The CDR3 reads CASSSLGNQPQHF. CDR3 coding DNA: TGTGCCAGCAGTTCTCTGGGCAATCAGCCCCAGCATTTT.

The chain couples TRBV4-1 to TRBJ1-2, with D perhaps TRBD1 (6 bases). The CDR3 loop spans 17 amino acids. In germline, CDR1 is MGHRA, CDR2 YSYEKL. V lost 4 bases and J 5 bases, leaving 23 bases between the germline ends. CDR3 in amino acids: CASSLYYTTGPIYGYTF. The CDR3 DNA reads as TGCGCCAGCAGCCTATACTACACGACAGGACCCATATATGGCTACACCTTC.